Listed below are T cell receptor beta chains from one sample, sequenced in a study of blood T cell repertoires in COVID-19. TCRdb's copy holds only in-frame clones and misses some; the assay was immunoSEQ multiplex PCR. The table lists roughly 230,000 clones, around 90% of them singletons. Sequencing used peripheral blood. The receptors stem from a woman in her sixties or seventies with COVID-19, enrolled during active disease. Both conserved end residues are part of each CDR3. D genes are given only for firm matches. Some rows mark clone size as missing; the rest say once, few, many or name a class of expanded clone.

size,V,D,J,CDR3,DNA
-,TRBV5-8,TRBD1,TRBJ2-5,CASSRTGGRGETQYF,TGTGCCAGCAGTCGTACAGGGGGCCGGGGTGAGACCCAGTACTTC
few,TRBV4-2,-,TRBJ1-5,CASSQFTGNQPQHF,TGTGCCAGCAGCCAGTTCACAGGGAATCAGCCCCAGCATTTT
-,TRBV4-1,TRBD1,TRBJ2-7,CASSPGGGGQYF,TGCGCCAGCAGCCCAGGGGGTGGTGGGCAGTACTTC
-,TRBV27,-,TRBJ2-1,CASSPTGDFRDEQFF,TGTGCCAGCAGTCCTACCGGGGACTTCCGCGATGAGCAGTTCTTC
once,TRBV19,-,TRBJ1-5,CASSIGVVKASYGNQPQHF,TGTGCCAGTAGTATCGGGGTCGTCAAGGCATCATATGGCAATCAGCCCCAGCATTTT
-,TRBV15,-,TRBJ1-4,CATSRAALSGEKLFF,TGTGCCACCAGCAGAGCTGCCCTTTCCGGTGAAAAACTGTTTTTT
-,TRBV28,-,TRBJ1-1,CASSFRVGPFF,TGTGCCAGCAGTTTCAGGGTAGGTCCTTTCTTT
-,TRBV9,TRBD2,TRBJ2-5,CASRPGGGEETQYF,TGTGCCAGCCGGCCCGGGGGGGGCGAGGAGACCCAGTACTTC
-,TRBV2,-,TRBJ2-1,CASNLDGWSEQFF,TGTGCCAGCAATCTCGACGGGTGGAGTGAGCAGTTCTTC
-,TRBV29-1,TRBD1,TRBJ1-1,CSVDLTGAATEAFF,TGCAGCGTTGACCTGACAGGGGCTGCGACTGAAGCTTTCTTT
-,TRBV11-2,-,TRBJ2-5,CASSLNGQKQETQYF,TGTGCCAGCAGCCTGAATGGACAGAAACAAGAGACCCAGTACTTC
-,TRBV6-5,TRBD2,TRBJ2-1,CASSFGTSHGNEQFF,TGTGCCAGCAGTTTCGGGACTAGCCACGGCAATGAGCAGTTCTTC
-,TRBV4-1,TRBD1,TRBJ1-5,CASSQVPLQGSMSNQPQHF,TGCGCCAGCAGCCAAGTCCCGTTACAGGGGTCTATGAGCAATCAGCCCCAGCATTTT
-,TRBV25-1,-,TRBJ2-5,CASSEFLDGVQETQYF,TGTGCCAGCAGTGAATTTTTAGACGGGGTCCAGGAGACCCAGTACTTC
-,TRBV5-1,-,TRBJ1-2,CASSLAGSGGGGYTF,TGCGCCAGCAGCTTGGCCGGTTCAGGAGGAGGAGGCTACACCTTC
-,TRBV6-5,-,TRBJ1-1,CASRVPGWTEAFF,TGTGCCAGCAGAGTCCCGGGGTGGACTGAAGCTTTCTTT
-,TRBV6-6,TRBD1,TRBJ2-7,CASRPRDRPYEQYF,TGTGCCAGCAGACCTCGGGACAGGCCCTACGAGCAGTACTTC
-,TRBV18,TRBD1,TRBJ1-4,CASSRTGGEGEKLFF,TGTGCCAGCTCTCGGACAGGGGGCGAAGGTGAAAAACTGTTTTTT
-,TRBV13,TRBD1,TRBJ1-2,CASSLRSTGKKGYTF,TGTGCCAGCAGCTTACGATCGACAGGGAAGAAAGGCTACACCTTC
-,TRBV19,-,TRBJ1-1,CASATGNTEAFF,TGTGCCAGTGCGACAGGGAACACTGAAGCTTTCTTT
-,TRBV6-5,TRBD2,TRBJ2-7,CASSYAGGYSYEQYF,TGTGCCAGCAGTTACGCGGGGGGCTATTCCTACGAGCAGTACTTC
-,TRBV14,-,TRBJ1-3,CASSPRVFTGNTIYF,TGTGCCAGCAGCCCGAGGGTATTCACTGGAAACACCATATATTTT
-,TRBV19,TRBD2,TRBJ2-7,CASSTSGRSYEQYF,TGTGCCAGTAGCACTAGCGGGCGCTCCTACGAGCAGTACTTC
-,TRBV11-3,-,TRBJ2-2,CASSPRVTGELFF,TGTGCCAGCAGCCCACGGGTGACCGGGGAGCTGTTTTTT
many,TRBV5-8,-,TRBJ1-1,CASSLAGTGYTEAFF,TGTGCCAGCAGCTTGGCGGGTACAGGGTACACTGAAGCTTTCTTT
-,TRBV6-4,-,TRBJ2-2,CASSVEMTSNTGELFF,TGTGCCAGCAGTGTCGAGATGACAAGTAACACCGGGGAGCTGTTTTTT
-,TRBV6-5,TRBD1,TRBJ1-6,CASSTGQESSPLHF,TGTGCCAGCAGCACTGGACAGGAGAGTTCACCCCTCCACTTT
-,TRBV11-2,TRBD1,TRBJ1-1,CASSSNTGSGTGVGTEAFF,TGTGCCAGCAGCTCCAATACGGGATCCGGGACAGGGGTGGGCACTGAAGCTTTCTTT
-,TRBV3-1/TRBV3-2,-,TRBJ1-1,CASSQGWFGVPNTEAFF,TGTGCCAGCAGCCAAGGTTGGTTTGGAGTACCGAACACTGAAGCTTTCTTT